The next 8 T cell receptor beta chains were all read from a single sample in a study of blood T cell repertoires in COVID-19 (dated by TCRdb to between 2020 and 2021). Library preparation employed the immunoSEQ multiplex PCR assay. TCRdb mirrors the immuneACCESS table, restricted to in-frame sequences. Some clones are absent from its copies; in checked studies, under half trace to an unresolved V gene, and the reason for the others is unknown. A total of about 160,000 clones appear in this sample, roughly 80% of them only once. Clones ranked in the top ten supply approximately 8% of the sample. Sequences were obtained from peripheral blood. These receptors were collected from a man aged 60 to 75 with acute or convalescent COVID-19.

V gene TRBV5-4 combines with J gene TRBJ2-7; D is perhaps TRBD2 (7 bases). Germline V gene sequence: CDR1 SGHNT, CDR2 YYREEE (reference sequence). The CDR3 loop spans 15 amino acids. Trimming pared 1 base from V and 2 bases from J, leaving 13 bases between. CDR3 residues: CASSLNGGTTYEQYF. As DNA, the CDR3 is TGTGCCAGCAGCTTGAACGGGGGGACAACCTACGAGCAGTACTTC.

This chain connects TRBV12-3 or TRBV12-4 to TRBJ2-1, with D perhaps matching TRBD2 (5 bases). V was clipped by 8 bases and J by 8 bases, with 16 bases between them. The CDR3 is 13 residues long. The CDR3 sequence is CASGSGEKYEQFF. CDR3 in DNA: TGTGCCAGCGGGAGTGGGGAAAAATATGAGCAGTTCTTC.

This CDR3 is CASSPGTGRVDGYTF. DNA for the CDR3: TGTGCCAGCAGCCCCGGGACAGGGAGAGTTGATGGCTACACCTTC. The V gene is TRBV5-4, the J gene TRBJ1-2, with TRBD1 matching over 9 bases. Germline CDR1 is SGHNT and CDR2 is YYREEE (reference sequence). Trimming at V came to 4 bases and at J to 6 bases, leaving 10 bases not matched to a gene. This CDR3 contains 15 residues.

The J gene is TRBJ1-6, the V gene TRBV7-2; perhaps TRBD1 as D (5 bases). CDR1 is SGHTA, CDR2 FQGNSA, per germline. Trimming pared 3 bases from V and 8 bases from J, leaving 11 bases between. The CDR3 length is 14 residues. As DNA, the CDR3 is TGTGCCAGCAGCTTCGAAGGGGATCATTCACCCCTCCACTTT. Protein product: CASSFEGDHSPLHF. Full variable domain (missing parts from reference TRBV7-2 and TRBJ1-6): GAGVSQSPSNKVTEKGKDVELRCDPISGHTALYWYRQSLGQGLEFLIYFQGNSAPDKSGLPSDRFSAERTGGSVSTLTIQRTQQEDSAVYLCASSFEGDHSPLHFGNGTRLTVT.

The chain links TRBV6-6 to TRBJ1-2; 9 bases line up with TRBD1. The CDR3 runs 14 residues. Germline CDR1 reads MNHNY; CDR2 reads SVGAGI (reference sequence). V was pared by 4 bases and J by 4 bases, with 4 bases of the junction left unmatched. The CDR3 loop reads CASSSPGQGYGYTF. Here the CDR3 DNA reads TGTGCCAGCAGTTCGCCGGGACAGGGCTATGGCTACACCTTC.

The chain uses TRBV19 and TRBJ1-2, with TRBD1 as a possible D gene (5 bases). V was pared by 5 bases and J by 4 bases, with 11 bases between. The CDR3 spans 13 residues. From germline, CDR1 is LNHDA and CDR2 SQIVND (reference sequence). This CDR3 is CASSVQVFYGYTF. Written as DNA, the CDR3 is TGTGCCAGTAGTGTACAGGTATTCTATGGCTACACCTTC.

This clone was seen more than once but under ten times. V and J are TRBV5-1 and TRBJ2-1, with D possibly matching TRBD1 (5 bases). The CDR3 is made up of 14 amino acids. V lost 1 base to trimming and J lost 12 bases, with 17 bases between them. Germline CDR1 is SGHRS and CDR2 is YFSETQ. This chain's CDR3 is CASSLNLQASWQFF. The CDR3, as DNA: TGCGCCAGCAGCTTGAACTTACAGGCGTCTTGGCAGTTCTTC.

The chain uses TRBV2 and TRBJ2-3; D remains ambiguous. CDR1 SNHLY and CDR2 FYNNEI come from the germline V gene. Trimming pared 4 bases from V and 7 bases from J, leaving 6 bases between. The CDR3 extends over 11 amino acids. The CDR3: CASSADYTQYF. CDR3 nucleotides: TGTGCCAGCAGTGCCGACTATACGCAGTATTTT.